This paragraph covers one T cell receptor beta chain sequence. The sample is drawn from a study of shared clonotypes between healthy human individuals. Produced via immunoSEQ multiplex PCR; TCRdb's table is partial and in-frame only. The sample includes more than 1,200,000 clones, around 98.5% of them seen just once. This clonotype was sampled from a man aged 25-45 years in good health. Specimen: naive CD4+ T cells sorted from blood. Subset reported: CD45RA+ positively selected.

The chain's CDR3 is CASSRVGEKLFF. The CDR3 region has the DNA TGTGCCAGCAGCAGGGTGGGCGAAAAACTGTTTTTT. This chain connects TRBV28 to TRBJ1-4; D is possibly TRBD1 (5 bases). V lost 6 bases, J lost 8 bases, and 10 bases lay in between. Germline assignment: CDR1 MDHEN and CDR2 SYDVKM. The CDR3 has 12 residues.